This TCR beta chain was recorded in a study of spatial heterogeneity in lung cancer. This clonotype was found many times. Antigen specificity is unknown. One entry per CDR3 protein, called by TCRdb with MiXCR from the 5' RACE reads. Among more than 15,000 distinct CDR3 sequences, around 6.5% were seen once, and the ten largest hold about 4%. The V end lost 7 bases, the J end lost 0 bases, and 13 bases lay between the germline ends. This CDR3 contains 14 residues. CDR1 MDHEN and CDR2 SYDVKM come from the germline V gene. Overall study results and limits: Ubiquitous and regional nonsynonymous mutations were each tracked by the matching count of ubiquitous or regional expanded TCRs. Tumoral mutation counts were tracked by counts of expanded intratumoral alpha and beta TCRs.

Time point indicated: sample taken at primary tumor resection. Donors were fewer than 90 untreated early-stage non-small cell lung cancer patients. The sample consisted of lung tumor tissue, taken at surgery. This sequence originates from a female donor with early-stage non-small cell lung cancer. V and J are TRBV28 and TRBJ2-7; D is perhaps TRBD2 (6 bases). The CDR3 sequence: CASTIAVDSYEQYF. In nucleotides, the CDR3 is TGTGCCAGCACAATAGCGGTGGACTCCTACGAGCAGTACTTC.